The subject of this entry is one TCR beta chain. The germline V gene encodes CDR1 ENHRY and CDR2 SYGVKD. The ends were cut back, 2 bases at V and 4 bases at J, with 6 bases in the middle. This CDR3 contains 13 residues. This sample was taken from a study of Graves' ophthalmopathy and Graves' hyperthyroidism. The authors amplified TCR beta CDR3 regions, and they did so from RNA transcripts for repertoire sequencing. First-round RT-PCR employed HTBI primers, with a second-round multiplex PCR after it. Via MiXCR, TCRdb re-called the multiplex PCR reads, giving one row per CDR3 protein. The profile shows over 650,000 distinct CDR3 sequences, more than 40% of them singletons. Ophthalmopathy in the donors was of moderate-to-severe activity, with CAS ≥3, NOSPECS ≥4 and duration under 3 months. Other autoimmune disease, uncontrolled infection, pregnancy and lactation led to exclusion. PBMCs had their origin in fresh peripheral blood (roughly 10 ml).

The sample was peripheral blood. The chain is built from TRBV10-3 and TRBJ1-5; no clear D gene. The TCR was taken from an adult man with Graves' ophthalmopathy. The CDR3 region has the DNA TGTGCCATCAGTGAGCCGGGGAATCAGCCCCAGCATTTT. It specifies CAISEPGNQPQHF.